The table lists the clone carrying this T cell receptor (beta chain) with many counts. The V gene lost 5 bases and the J gene lost 3 bases, with 17 bases spanning the gap. The V gene's germline CDR1 is MDHEN and CDR2 SYDVKM. The CDR3 contains 16 residues. Via MiXCR, TCRdb re-called the 5' RACE reads, giving one row per CDR3 protein. The repertoire includes about 66,000 distinct CDR3 sequences, less than 5.5% of them detected once, and 6.5% to 7.5% sits in the top ten. These data originate in a study of neurological immune-mediated disorders. Material for sequencing was PBMCs. The chain joins TRBV28 to TRBJ1-5; TRBD1 is a possible D gene (6 bases). The TCR comes from a man aged 25 to 45 with multiple sclerosis. The CDR3 DNA follows: TGTGCCAGCAGTCCCGGGACGAGGGGGACCAATCAGCCCCAGCATTTT. It yields the protein CASSPGTRGTNQPQHF.